A single sample gave rise to the 5 T cell receptor beta chains below, sequenced in a study of blood T cell repertoires in COVID-19. This table comes from immunoSEQ multiplex PCR, and its TCRdb copy is limited to in-frame clones, with some not included. Among around 40,000 clones, approximately 85% were seen once, and the ten largest hold roughly 9.9%. Sequenced sample: peripheral blood. These receptor sequences come from a human donor in a cohort sampled during active COVID-19.

The V gene is TRBV2, the J gene TRBJ1-1, with D perhaps TRBD1 (6 bases). Trimming stripped 3 bases from V and 1 base from J, with 6 bases between. The CDR3 has 13 residues. In germline, CDR1 is SNHLY, CDR2 FYNNEI. CDR3 loop: CASSEDRNTEAFF. For the CDR3, the DNA is TGTGCCAGCAGTGAGGACAGGAACACTGAAGCTTTCTTT.

This chain joins TRBV7-9 and TRBJ2-7, with 9 bases matching TRBD1. The CDR3 runs 14 residues. CDR1 and CDR2 from the germline V gene are SEHNR and FQNEAQ (reference sequence). The ends lost 3 bases at V and 5 bases at J; junction bases unmatched: 5. The CDR3 DNA sequence: TGTGCCAGCAGCTTTGGACAGGGGATCAACGAGCAGTACTTC. Its translation is CASSFGQGINEQYF.

The chain links TRBV6-5 to TRBJ2-2, with D maybe TRBD1 (6 bases). V was clipped by 6 bases and J by 4 bases, with 12 bases between them. The germline V gene encodes CDR1 MNHEY and CDR2 SVGAGI. The CDR3 runs 14 residues. CDR3 in DNA: TGTGCCAGCAGAGGACAGCAAGGCACCGGGGAGCTGTTTTTT. The encoded protein is CASRGQQGTGELFF.

The V gene is TRBV7-8, the J gene TRBJ1-5, with 7 bases matching TRBD1. Losses at the gene ends were 1 base for V and 4 bases for J; bases not matched to a gene: 1. Germline V CDR1 and CDR2: SGHVS, FQNEAQ. The CDR3 sequence is 14 residues long. This CDR3 reads CASSLGTGNQPQHF. CDR3 nucleotide sequence: TGTGCCAGCAGCTTAGGGACAGGTAATCAGCCCCAGCATTTT.

About this clone itself: Other DNA sequences in this specimen translate into the identical CDR3. The genes are TRBV15 and TRBJ2-5, with 8 bases that match TRBD1. The CDR3 has 15 amino acids. Germline loops: CDR1 LNHNV, CDR2 YYDKDF (reference sequence). The ends lost 0 bases at V and 2 bases at J; junction bases unmatched: 2. DNA for the CDR3: TGTGCCACCAGCAGAGAGGGACAGGATCAAGAGACCCAGTACTTC. It translates to CATSREGQDQETQYF. The full variable domain, rest sourced from reference TRBV15 and TRBJ2-5, is DAMVIQNPRYQVTQFGKPVTLSCSQTLNHNVMYWYQQKSSQAPKLLFHYYDKDFNNEADTPDNFQSRRPNTSFCFLDIRSPGLGDTAMYLCATSREGQDQETQYFGPGTRLLVL.